The 19 T cell receptor beta chains in this list originate from one sample, sequenced in a study of blood T cells in healthy people across ages. A sample-barcoded 5' primer and a J-beta primer mix were used in a second PCR of about 6 to 11 cycles. TCRdb analysed the 5' RACE reads with MiXCR anew, one entry per CDR3 protein. This repertoire shows about 760,000 distinct CDR3 sequences, roughly 50% found once; its top ten account for roughly 26%. The sample comprised blood. These receptors all stem from a man aged 35-49 years in good health.

This clonotype was seen just once. V is TRBV20-1 and J is TRBJ2-3; 15 bases are shared with TRBD2. CDR1 and CDR2 from the germline V gene are DFQATT and SNEGSKA (reference sequence). V was pared by 0 bases and J by 4 bases, with 5 bases of the junction left unmatched. CDR3 length: 17 amino acids. The CDR3 here is CSARDRTSGRVADTQYF. CDR3 DNA: TGCAGTGCTAGAGATCGGACTAGCGGGAGGGTCGCAGATACGCAGTATTTT.

This chain links TRBV20-1 with TRBJ2-7; TRBD2 matches at 7 bases. V was clipped by 6 bases and J by 7 bases; unmatched bases: 18. The germline CDR1 and CDR2 sequences are DFQATT and SNEGSKA (reference sequence). This CDR3 spans 15 amino acids. CDR3 amino acids: CSAPTGRGSYNEQYF. In nucleotides, the CDR3 is TGCAGTGCCCCCACTGGGAGGGGCTCCTACAATGAGCAGTACTTC.

The count of this clonotype is one. This sequence joins TRBV7-9 and TRBJ2-5, with TRBD2 identical over 12 bases. CDR3 length equals 16 residues. Losses at the gene ends were 0 bases for V and 4 bases for J; bases not matched to a gene: 3. The germline V gene has CDR1 SEHNR and CDR2 FQNEAQ (reference sequence). CDR3 loop: CASSLAGLAGIETQYF. CDR3 in DNA: TGTGCCAGCAGCTTAGCGGGACTAGCGGGTATAGAGACCCAGTACTTC. Full variable domain (outside the CDR3, taken from reference TRBV7-9 and TRBJ2-5): DTGVSQNPRHKITKRGQNVTFRCDPISEHNRLYWYRQTLGQGPEFLTYFQNEAQLEKSRLLSDRFSAERPKGSFSTLEIQRTEQGDSAMYLCASSLAGLAGIETQYFGPGTRLLVL.

Regarding this clonotype: At one of its ends the junction is not consistent with the germline gene, which may arise from a read error. The rearrangement uses TRBV4-2 and TRBJ2-1; the D is unclear. The CDR3 runs 15 residues. From germline, CDR1 is LGHNA and CDR2 YNFKEQ. CDR3 DNA sequence: TGTGCCAGTAGCCAAGAGGTAAGCTCCTACAATGAGCAGTTCTTC. Protein: CASSQEVSSYNEQFF.

For the CDR3, the DNA is TGTGCCAGCAGCTTGAGAGTCAGGGGAGCTTCCTACAATGAGCAGTTCTTC. It specifies CASSLRVRGASYNEQFF. V gene TRBV7-9 combines with J gene TRBJ2-1, with D perhaps TRBD1 (6 bases). Germline CDR1 is SEHNR and CDR2 is FQNEAQ (reference sequence). V was cut by 3 bases and J by 1 base, with 16 bases left in between. The CDR3 totals 17 residues. Based on the CDR3 plus reference TRBV7-9 and TRBJ2-1, the full variable domain is DTGVSQNPRHKITKRGQNVTFRCDPISEHNRLYWYRQTLGQGPEFLTYFQNEAQLEKSRLLSDRFSAERPKGSFSTLEIQRTEQGDSAMYLCASSLRVRGASYNEQFFGPGTRLTVL.

V usage is TRBV6-4 and J usage is TRBJ2-3; D possibly corresponds to TRBD1 (6 bases). Trimming left V 0 bases short and J 3 bases short, with 13 bases between. This CDR3 is 16 amino acids long. Germline V gene lookup returns CDR1 MRHNA and CDR2 SNTAGT. This CDR3 is CASSDSLLGGTDTQYF. DNA for the CDR3: TGTGCCAGCAGTGACTCGCTTCTAGGGGGTACAGATACGCAGTATTTT.

V usage is TRBV4-1 and J usage is TRBJ2-1; possible D gene TRBD2, 5 bases. Trimming removed 3 bases at V and 11 bases at J, with 17 bases between. The germline V gene has CDR1 MGHRA and CDR2 YSYEKL. The CDR3 runs to 14 residues. DNA for the CDR3: TGCGCCAGCAGCCAGCCCGGGGTCCTGGGGAAGCAGTTCTTC. This gives the protein CASSQPGVLGKQFF.

This chain connects TRBV20-1 to TRBJ2-6, with D maybe TRBD1 (5 bases). This CDR3 is 17 amino acids long. Trimming took off 3 bases at V and 0 bases at J, with 15 bases between the two ends. In germline, CDR1 is DFQATT, CDR2 SNEGSKA (reference sequence). CDR3 sequence (DNA): TGCAGTGCTAGTCCGGACATGGGTCGCTCTGGGGCCAACGTCCTGACTTTC. This encodes CSASPDMGRSGANVLTF.

This chain connects TRBV20-1 to TRBJ2-7; TRBD2 matches at 9 bases. Germline CDR1 and CDR2: DFQATT and SNEGSKA (reference sequence). The CDR3 totals 15 residues. This CDR3 is CGPRSAGGPDYEQYF. The CDR3 DNA follows: TGCGGCCCGAGGAGTGCGGGAGGGCCGGACTACGAGCAGTACTTC.

This sequence joins TRBV28 and TRBJ2-1, with D hard to call. The V and J ends lost 11 bases and 7 bases respectively, with 24 bases between them. The CDR3 has 15 residues. In germline, CDR1 is MDHEN, CDR2 SYDVKM. CDR3 residues: CAGTPASRTINEQFF. The CDR3 nucleotides are TGTGCCGGCACCCCGGCAAGTCGCACAATTAATGAGCAGTTCTTC.

This clonotype has a handful of counts. The chain joins TRBV5-4 to TRBJ2-7; D possibly matches TRBD1 or TRBD2 (5 bases each). The CDR3 covers 16 residues. Germline assignment: CDR1 SGHNT and CDR2 YYREEE (reference sequence). The V and J ends lost 4 bases and 0 bases respectively, with 17 bases between them. CDR3 DNA: TGTGCCAGCAGCCCACTACCGGGACCCTACTCCTACGAGCAGTACTTC. Amino acid sequence: CASSPLPGPYSYEQYF.

CDR3 sequence reads: CASSVPSGGITDTQYF. The CDR3 DNA sequence: TGTGCCAGCAGTGTCCCTAGCGGGGGGATTACAGATACGCAGTATTTT. The rearrangement uses TRBV28 and TRBJ2-3; 11 bases are a match to TRBD2. Germline trimming cut 5 bases from V and 3 bases from J; bases unmatched to any gene: 7. Per germline, CDR1 MDHEN and CDR2 SYDVKM. The CDR3 runs to 16 residues.

The V gene is TRBV29-1, the J gene TRBJ2-7; D possibly uses TRBD1 or TRBD2 (6 bases each). Germline CDR1 is SQVTM and CDR2 is ANQGSEA. Between the trimmed V and J ends, which lost 5 bases and 2 bases, there was a span of 13 bases. This CDR3 region has 13 residues. This chain's CDR3 is CSVSGGDTYEQYF. The CDR3 DNA is TGCAGCGTTTCCGGCGGGGACACCTACGAGCAGTACTTC.

On this clonotype itself: One end of the junction varies from germline; a read error may be responsible. The chain joins TRBV2 to TRBJ2-5; TRBD1 matches 9 bases. The CDR3 length is 15 residues. The germline CDR1 and CDR2 sequences are SNHLY and FYNNEI. CDR3 nucleotides: TGTGCCGGCAGTCCCCACAGGGGGCGCGGGGAGACCCAGTACTTC. Its protein is CAGSPHRGRGETQYF.

The sample holds a few counts of this clonotype. The chain combines TRBV2 with TRBJ2-7; 7 nucleotides agree with TRBD1. The tail of the sequence fits TRBJ2-5 better, so the J call may be wrong. There are 15 residues in the CDR3. Germline-derived CDR1 and CDR2 are SNHLY and FYNNEI. The CDR3 DNA follows: TGTGCCAGCAGTCGGGCAGGGGGATTAGTGGAGACCCAGTACTTC. Encoded protein: CASSRAGGLVETQYF.

The chain joins TRBV29-1 to TRBJ2-2; 9 bases agree with TRBD1. The CDR3 has 14 residues. With 8 bases clipped from V and 5 bases from J, the junction kept 9 bases outside the gene matches. The germline V gene has CDR1 SQVTM and CDR2 ANQGSEA. CDR3 loop: CSISGTGNTGELFF. The CDR3, as DNA: TGCAGCATTTCCGGGACAGGGAATACCGGGGAGCTGTTTTTT.

The CDR3 region is CASRVALGGVGSTDTQYF. For the CDR3, the DNA is TGTGCCAGCAGAGTGGCGTTAGGCGGTGTAGGTAGCACAGATACGCAGTATTTT. The chain is built from TRBV6-1 and TRBJ2-3; D gene uncertain. V was trimmed by 6 bases and J by 0 bases, leaving 22 bases between them. The CDR3 runs to 18 residues. Germline V gives CDR1 MNHNS, CDR2 SASEGT.

V is TRBV6-2 or TRBV6-3 and J is TRBJ2-7; no firm D call. Trimming removed 2 bases at V and 0 bases at J, with 14 bases between. The V gene's germline CDR1 is MNHEY and CDR2 SVGEGT. The CDR3 is 16 residues long. In DNA, the CDR3 is TGTGCCAGCAGTTACGCGGACCCATTTTACTCCTACGAGCAGTACTTC. This sequence encodes CASSYADPFYSYEQYF.

A note on this clonotype: The junction departs from the called germline gene at one end, perhaps through a read error. The chain recombines TRBV6-5 with TRBJ2-3, with D possibly being TRBD1 or TRBD2 (5 bases each). In germline, CDR1 is MNHEY, CDR2 SVGAGI. This CDR3 is built from 15 residues. The CDR3 is CASSYSSGSTDTRYF. DNA for the CDR3: TGTGCCAGCAGTTACTCTTCAGGGAGCACAGATACGCGGTATTTT.